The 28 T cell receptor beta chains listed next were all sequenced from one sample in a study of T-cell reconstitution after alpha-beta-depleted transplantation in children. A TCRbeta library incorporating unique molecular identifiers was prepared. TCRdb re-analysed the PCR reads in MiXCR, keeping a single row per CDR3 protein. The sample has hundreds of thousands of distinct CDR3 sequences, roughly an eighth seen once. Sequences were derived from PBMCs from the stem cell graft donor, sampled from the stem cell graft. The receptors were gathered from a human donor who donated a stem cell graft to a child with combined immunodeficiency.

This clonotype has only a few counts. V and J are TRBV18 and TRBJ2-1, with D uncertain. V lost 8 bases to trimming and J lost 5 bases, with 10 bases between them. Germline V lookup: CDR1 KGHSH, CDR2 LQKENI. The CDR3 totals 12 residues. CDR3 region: CASTTQNNEQFF. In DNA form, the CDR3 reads TGTGCCAGCACGACACAAAACAATGAGCAGTTCTTC.

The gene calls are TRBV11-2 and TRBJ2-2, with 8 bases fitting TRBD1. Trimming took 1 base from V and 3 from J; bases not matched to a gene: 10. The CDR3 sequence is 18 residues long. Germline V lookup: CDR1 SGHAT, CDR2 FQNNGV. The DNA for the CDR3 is TGTGCCAGCAGCTTAGGTCTCCCCAGGGGGCGCGACACCGGGGAGCTGTTTTTT. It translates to CASSLGLPRGRDTGELFF.

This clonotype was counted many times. CDR3 in amino acids: CSAQKGGYSDGIQYF. For the CDR3, the DNA is TGCAGTGCTCAAAAGGGGGGGTACTCGGACGGCATTCAGTACTTC. The rearrangement uses TRBV20-1 and TRBJ2-4; TRBD2 might be the D (7 bases). Germline CDR1 DFQATT, CDR2 SNEGSKA (reference sequence). Trimming took off 5 bases at V and 9 bases at J, with 23 bases between the two ends. The CDR3 loop spans 15 amino acids.

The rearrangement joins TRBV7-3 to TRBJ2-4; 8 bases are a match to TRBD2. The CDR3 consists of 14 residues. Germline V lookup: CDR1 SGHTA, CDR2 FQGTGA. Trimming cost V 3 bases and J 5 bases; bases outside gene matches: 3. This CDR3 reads CASSFELAENIQYF. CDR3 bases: TGTGCCAGCAGCTTTGAACTAGCGGAAAACATTCAGTACTTC.

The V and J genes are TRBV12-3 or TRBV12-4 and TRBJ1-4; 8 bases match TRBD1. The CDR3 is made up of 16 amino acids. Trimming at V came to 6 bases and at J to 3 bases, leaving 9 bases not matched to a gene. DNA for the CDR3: TGTGCCAGCAGCACTAATCAGGGGGCGGCTAATGAAAAACTGTTTTTT. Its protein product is CASSTNQGAANEKLFF.

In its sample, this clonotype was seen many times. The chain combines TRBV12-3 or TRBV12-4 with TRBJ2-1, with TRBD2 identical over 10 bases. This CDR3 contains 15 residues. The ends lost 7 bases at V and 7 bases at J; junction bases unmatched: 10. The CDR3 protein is CASIEGLAGENEQFF. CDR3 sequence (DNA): TGTGCCAGCATTGAGGGTCTAGCGGGAGAGAATGAGCAGTTCTTC.

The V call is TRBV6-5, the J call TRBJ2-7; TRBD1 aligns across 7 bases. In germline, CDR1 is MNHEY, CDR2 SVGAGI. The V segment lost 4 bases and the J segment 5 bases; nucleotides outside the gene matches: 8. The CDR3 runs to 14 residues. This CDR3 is CASSLSTGVHEQYF. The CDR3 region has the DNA TGTGCCAGCAGTTTATCCACAGGGGTCCACGAGCAGTACTTC.

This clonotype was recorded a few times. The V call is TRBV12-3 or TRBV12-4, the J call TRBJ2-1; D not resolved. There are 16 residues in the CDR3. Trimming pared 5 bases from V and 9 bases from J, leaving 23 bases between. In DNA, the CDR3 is TGTGCCAGCAGTACGCCGACTTATTATTATGGCGGTGAGCAGTTCTTC. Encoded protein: CASSTPTYYYGGEQFF.

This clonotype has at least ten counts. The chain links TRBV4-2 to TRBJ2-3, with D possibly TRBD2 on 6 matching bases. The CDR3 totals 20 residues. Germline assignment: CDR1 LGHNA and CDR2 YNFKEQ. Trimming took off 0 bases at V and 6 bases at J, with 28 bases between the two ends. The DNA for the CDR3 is TGTGCCAGCAGCCAAGATCGGAGGCCCGGGACTGCCCCGGAGATGGATACGCAGTATTTT. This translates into CASSQDRRPGTAPEMDTQYF.

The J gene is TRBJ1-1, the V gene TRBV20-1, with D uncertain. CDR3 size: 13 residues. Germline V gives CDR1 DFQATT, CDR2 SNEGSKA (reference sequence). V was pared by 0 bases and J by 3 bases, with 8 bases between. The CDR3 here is CSAREALDTEAFF. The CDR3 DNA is TGCAGTGCTAGAGAGGCGTTGGACACTGAAGCTTTCTTT.

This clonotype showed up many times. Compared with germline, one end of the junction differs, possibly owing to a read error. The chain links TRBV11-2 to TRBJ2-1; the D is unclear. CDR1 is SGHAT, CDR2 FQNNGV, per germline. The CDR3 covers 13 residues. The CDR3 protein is CASSLAFFSDKLF. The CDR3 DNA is TGTGCCAGCAGCTTAGCTTTCTTCAGCGACAAACTTTTC.

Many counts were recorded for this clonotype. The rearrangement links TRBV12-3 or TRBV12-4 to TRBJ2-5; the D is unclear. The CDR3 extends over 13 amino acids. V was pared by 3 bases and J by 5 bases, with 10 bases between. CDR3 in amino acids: CASSFQLRETQYF. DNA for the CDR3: TGTGCCAGCAGTTTCCAGTTACGGGAGACCCAGTACTTC.

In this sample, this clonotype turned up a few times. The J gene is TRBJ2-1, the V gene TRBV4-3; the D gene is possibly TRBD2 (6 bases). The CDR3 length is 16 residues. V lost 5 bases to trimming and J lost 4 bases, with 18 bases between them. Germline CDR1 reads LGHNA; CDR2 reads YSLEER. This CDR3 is CASSIRSQEGYNEQFF. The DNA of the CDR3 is TGCGCCAGCAGCATCAGAAGCCAGGAGGGATACAATGAGCAGTTCTTC.

CDR3 DNA sequence: TGCAGTGCTAGGGGTGGTCCGGTACAGGCCAACTACGAGCAGTACTTC. Its translation: CSARGGPVQANYEQYF. The genes are TRBV20-1 and TRBJ2-7; perhaps TRBD1 as D (5 bases). Germline V gene lookup returns CDR1 DFQATT and CDR2 SNEGSKA (reference sequence). Trimming left V 3 bases short and J 3 bases short, with 21 bases between. The length of the CDR3 is 16 residues.

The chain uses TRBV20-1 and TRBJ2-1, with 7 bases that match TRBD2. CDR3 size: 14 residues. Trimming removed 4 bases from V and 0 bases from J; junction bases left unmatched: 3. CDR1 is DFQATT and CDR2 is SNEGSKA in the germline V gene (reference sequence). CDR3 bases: TGCAGTGCTATGGGACTAACCTCCTACAATGAGCAGTTCTTC. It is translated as CSAMGLTSYNEQFF.

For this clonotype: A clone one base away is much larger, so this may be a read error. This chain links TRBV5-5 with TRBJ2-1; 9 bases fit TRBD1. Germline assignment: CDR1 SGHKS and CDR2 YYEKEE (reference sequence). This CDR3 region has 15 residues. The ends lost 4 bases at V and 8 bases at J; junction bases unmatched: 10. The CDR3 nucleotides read TGTGCCAGCAGCCCCTGGCGACAGGGGGACCATGAGCAGTTCTTC. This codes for CASSPWRQGDHEQFF.

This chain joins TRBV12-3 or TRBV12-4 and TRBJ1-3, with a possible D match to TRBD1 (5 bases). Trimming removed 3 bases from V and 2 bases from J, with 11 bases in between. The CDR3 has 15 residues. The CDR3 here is CASSLTEPTGNTIYF. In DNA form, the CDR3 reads TGTGCCAGCAGTTTGACAGAACCGACTGGAAACACCATATATTTT.

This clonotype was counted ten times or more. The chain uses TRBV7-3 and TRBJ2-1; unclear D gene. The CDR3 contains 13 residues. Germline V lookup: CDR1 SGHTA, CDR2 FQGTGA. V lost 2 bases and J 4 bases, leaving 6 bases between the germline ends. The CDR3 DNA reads TGTGCCAGCAGCTTACGCAGATACAATGAGCAGTTCTTC. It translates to CASSLRRYNEQFF.

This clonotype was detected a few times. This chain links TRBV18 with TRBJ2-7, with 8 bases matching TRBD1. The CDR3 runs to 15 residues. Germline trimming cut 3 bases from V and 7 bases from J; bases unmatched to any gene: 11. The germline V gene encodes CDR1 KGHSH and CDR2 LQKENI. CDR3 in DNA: TGTGCCAGCTCACCCTCCGGGACAGGCCATTCAGAGCAGTACTTC. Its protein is CASSPSGTGHSEQYF.

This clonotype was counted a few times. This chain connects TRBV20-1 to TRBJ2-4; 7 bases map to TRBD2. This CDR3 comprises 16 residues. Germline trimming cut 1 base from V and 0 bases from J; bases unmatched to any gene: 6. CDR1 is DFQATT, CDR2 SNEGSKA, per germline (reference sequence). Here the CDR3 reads CSARVSTGGAKNIQYF. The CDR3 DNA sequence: TGCAGTGCTAGAGTTTCGACGGGGGGAGCCAAAAACATTCAGTACTTC.

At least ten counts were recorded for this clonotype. The CDR3 DNA reads TGTGCCAGCAGCCCCTTAGCGGGGGAGGAGTTCTTC. Its protein is CASSPLAGEEFF. This rearrangement joins TRBV7-2 to TRBJ2-1; 9 bases align to TRBD2. The CDR3 runs to 12 residues. The trim removed 5 bases at V and 14 bases at J, leaving 7 bases unmatched. Germline V CDR1 and CDR2: SGHTA, FQGNSA.

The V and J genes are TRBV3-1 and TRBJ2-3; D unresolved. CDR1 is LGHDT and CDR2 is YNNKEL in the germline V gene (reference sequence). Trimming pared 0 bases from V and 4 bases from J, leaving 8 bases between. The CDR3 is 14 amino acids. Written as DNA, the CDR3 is TGTGCCAGCAGCCAAGAGGTACAAGCAGATACGCAGTATTTT. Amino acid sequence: CASSQEVQADTQYF.

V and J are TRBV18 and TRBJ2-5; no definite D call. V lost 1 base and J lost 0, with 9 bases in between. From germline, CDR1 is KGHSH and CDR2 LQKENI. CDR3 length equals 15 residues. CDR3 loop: CASSPLNGHQETQYF. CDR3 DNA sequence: TGTGCCAGCTCACCACTAAACGGACACCAAGAGACCCAGTACTTC.

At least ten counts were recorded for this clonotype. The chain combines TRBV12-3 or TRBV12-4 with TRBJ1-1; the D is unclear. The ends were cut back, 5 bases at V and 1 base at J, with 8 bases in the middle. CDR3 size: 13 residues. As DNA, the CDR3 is TGTGCCAGCAGTCCCTCAGGGAACACTGAAGCTTTCTTT. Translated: CASSPSGNTEAFF.

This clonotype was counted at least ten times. CDR3 in DNA: TGCAGCGCATCTCCCGGTTTGGGCACTGAAGCTTTCTTT. Residues: CSASPGLGTEAFF. The rearrangement joins TRBV29-1 to TRBJ1-1; D ambiguous. V shed 7 bases and J shed 4 bases, with 16 bases lying between them. This CDR3 region has 13 residues. CDR1 is SQVTM and CDR2 is ANQGSEA in the germline V gene.

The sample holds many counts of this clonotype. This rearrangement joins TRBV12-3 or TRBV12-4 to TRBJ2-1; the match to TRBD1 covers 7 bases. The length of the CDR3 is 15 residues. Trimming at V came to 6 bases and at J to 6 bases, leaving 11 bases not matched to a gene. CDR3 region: CASSLRRAGGNEQFF. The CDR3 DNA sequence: TGTGCCAGCAGCCTCCGCCGAGCAGGGGGCAATGAGCAGTTCTTC.

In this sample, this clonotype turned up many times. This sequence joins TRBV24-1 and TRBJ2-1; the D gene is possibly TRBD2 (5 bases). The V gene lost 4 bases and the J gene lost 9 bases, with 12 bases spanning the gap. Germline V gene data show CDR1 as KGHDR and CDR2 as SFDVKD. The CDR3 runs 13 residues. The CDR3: CATSEPDYTEQFF. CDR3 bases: TGTGCCACCAGTGAGCCTGACTATACTGAGCAGTTCTTC.

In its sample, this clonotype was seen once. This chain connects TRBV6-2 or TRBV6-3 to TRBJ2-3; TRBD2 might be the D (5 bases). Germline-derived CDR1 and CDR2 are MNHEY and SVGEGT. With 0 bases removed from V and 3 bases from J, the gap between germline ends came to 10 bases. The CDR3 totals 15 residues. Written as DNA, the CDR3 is TGTGCCAGCAGTTACTCGAGGCCGGGAACAGATACGCAGTATTTT. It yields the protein CASSYSRPGTDTQYF.